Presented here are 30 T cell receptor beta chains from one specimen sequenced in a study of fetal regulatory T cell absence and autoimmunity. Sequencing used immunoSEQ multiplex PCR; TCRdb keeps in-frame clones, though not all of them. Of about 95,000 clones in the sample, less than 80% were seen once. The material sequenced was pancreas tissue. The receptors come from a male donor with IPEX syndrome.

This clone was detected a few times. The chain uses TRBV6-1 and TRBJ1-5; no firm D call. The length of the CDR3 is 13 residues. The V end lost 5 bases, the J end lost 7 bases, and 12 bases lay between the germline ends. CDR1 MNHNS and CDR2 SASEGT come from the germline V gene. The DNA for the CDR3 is TGTGCCAGCAGTTATACCCCTTCCCAGCCCCAGCATTTT. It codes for CASSYTPSQPQHF.

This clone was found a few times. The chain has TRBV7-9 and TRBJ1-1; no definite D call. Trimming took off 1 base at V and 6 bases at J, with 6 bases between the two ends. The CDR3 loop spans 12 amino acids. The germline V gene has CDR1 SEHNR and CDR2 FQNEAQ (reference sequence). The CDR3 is CASSLGGSEAFF. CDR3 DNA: TGTGCCAGCAGCTTAGGGGGTTCTGAAGCTTTCTTT.

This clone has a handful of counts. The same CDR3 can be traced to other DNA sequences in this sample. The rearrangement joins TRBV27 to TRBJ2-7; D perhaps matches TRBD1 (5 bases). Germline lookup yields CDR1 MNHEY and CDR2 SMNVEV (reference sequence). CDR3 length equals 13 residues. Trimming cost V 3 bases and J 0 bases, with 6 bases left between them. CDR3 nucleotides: TGTGCCAGCAGTTTCAGGGTCTCCTACGAGCAGTACTTC. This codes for CASSFRVSYEQYF.

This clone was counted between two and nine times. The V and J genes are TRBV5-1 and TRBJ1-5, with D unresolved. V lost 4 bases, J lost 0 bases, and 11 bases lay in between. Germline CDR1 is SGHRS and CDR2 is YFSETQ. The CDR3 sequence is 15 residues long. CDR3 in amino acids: CASSVDGYSNQPQHF. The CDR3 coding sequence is TGCGCCAGCAGCGTCGACGGTTATAGCAATCAGCCCCAGCATTTT.

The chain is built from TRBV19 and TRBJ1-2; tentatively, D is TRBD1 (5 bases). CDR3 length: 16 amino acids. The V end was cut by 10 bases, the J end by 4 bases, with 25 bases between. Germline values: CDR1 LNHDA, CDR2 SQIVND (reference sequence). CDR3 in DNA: TGTGCCACTAAAGAAACTCCCGGCAGGGCGTTCTATGGCTACACCTTC. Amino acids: CATKETPGRAFYGYTF.

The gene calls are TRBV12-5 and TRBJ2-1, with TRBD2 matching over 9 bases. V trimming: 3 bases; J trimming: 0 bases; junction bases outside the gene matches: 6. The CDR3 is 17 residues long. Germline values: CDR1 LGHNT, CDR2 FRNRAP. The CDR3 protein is CASGFTSGWSSYNEQFF. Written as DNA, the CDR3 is TGTGCTAGTGGTTTTACTAGCGGGTGGAGCTCCTACAATGAGCAGTTCTTC.

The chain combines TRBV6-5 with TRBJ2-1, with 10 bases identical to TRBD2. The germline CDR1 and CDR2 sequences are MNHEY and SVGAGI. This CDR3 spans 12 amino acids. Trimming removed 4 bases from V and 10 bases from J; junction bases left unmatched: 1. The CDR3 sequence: CASSFSGGEQFF. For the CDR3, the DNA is TGTGCCAGCAGTTTTAGCGGGGGGGAGCAGTTCTTC.

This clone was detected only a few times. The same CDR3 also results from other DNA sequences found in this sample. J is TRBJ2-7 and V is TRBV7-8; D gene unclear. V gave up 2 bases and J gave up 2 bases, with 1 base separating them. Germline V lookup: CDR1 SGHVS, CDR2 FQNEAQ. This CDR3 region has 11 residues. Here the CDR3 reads CASSLTYEQYF. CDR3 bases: TGTGCCAGCAGCTTAACCTACGAGCAGTACTTC.

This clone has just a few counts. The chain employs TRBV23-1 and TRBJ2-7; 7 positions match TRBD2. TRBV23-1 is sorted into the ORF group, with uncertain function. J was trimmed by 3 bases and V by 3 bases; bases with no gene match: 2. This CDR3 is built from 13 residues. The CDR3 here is CASSHGGSYEQYF. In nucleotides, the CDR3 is TGCGCCAGCAGTCATGGCGGGAGCTACGAGCAGTACTTC.

The CDR3 DNA sequence: TGTGCCAGCAGCTTAGCGGGGGAAATAGCGGGGCACACCGGGGAGCTGTTTTTT. Its translation: CASSLAGEIAGHTGELFF. The chain recombines TRBV7-6 with TRBJ2-2; 8 bases agree with TRBD2. Trimming removed 0 bases from V and 3 bases from J; junction bases left unmatched: 9. The CDR3 extends over 18 amino acids. Per the germline V gene, CDR1 is SGHVS and CDR2 is FNYEAQ.

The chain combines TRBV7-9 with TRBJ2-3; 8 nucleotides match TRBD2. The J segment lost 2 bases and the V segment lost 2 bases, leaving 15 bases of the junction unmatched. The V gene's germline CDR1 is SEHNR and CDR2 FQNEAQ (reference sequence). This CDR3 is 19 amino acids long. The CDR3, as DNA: TGTGCCAGCAGCTTAAGGGGAGGGGCGACTAGCGAAAACACAGATACGCAGTATTTT. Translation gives CASSLRGGATSENTDTQYF.

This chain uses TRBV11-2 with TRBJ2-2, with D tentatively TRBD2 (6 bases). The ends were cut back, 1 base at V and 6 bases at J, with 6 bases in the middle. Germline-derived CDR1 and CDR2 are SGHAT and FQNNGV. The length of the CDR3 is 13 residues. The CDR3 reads CASSLGGAGELFF. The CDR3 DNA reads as TGTGCCAGCAGCTTAGGGGGGGCCGGGGAGCTGTTTTTT.

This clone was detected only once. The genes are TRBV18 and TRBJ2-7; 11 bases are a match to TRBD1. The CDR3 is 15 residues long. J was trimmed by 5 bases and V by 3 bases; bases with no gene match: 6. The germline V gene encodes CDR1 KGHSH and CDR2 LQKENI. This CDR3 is CASSPGDRGGHEQYF. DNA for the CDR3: TGTGCCAGCTCACCGGGGGACAGGGGGGGCCACGAGCAGTACTTC.

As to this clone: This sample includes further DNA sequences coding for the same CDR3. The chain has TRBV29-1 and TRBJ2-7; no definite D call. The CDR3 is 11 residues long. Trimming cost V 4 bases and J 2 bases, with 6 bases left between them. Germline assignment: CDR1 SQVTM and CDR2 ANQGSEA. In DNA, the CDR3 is TGCAGCGTTGCCGCCCCCTACGAGCAGTACTTC. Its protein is CSVAAPYEQYF.

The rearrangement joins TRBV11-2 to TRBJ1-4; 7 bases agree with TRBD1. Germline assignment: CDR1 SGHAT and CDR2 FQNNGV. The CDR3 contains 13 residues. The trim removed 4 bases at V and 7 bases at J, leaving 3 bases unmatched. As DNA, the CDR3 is TGTGCCAGCAGCTGGAGACAGGGTGAAAAACTGTTTTTT. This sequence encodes CASSWRQGEKLFF.

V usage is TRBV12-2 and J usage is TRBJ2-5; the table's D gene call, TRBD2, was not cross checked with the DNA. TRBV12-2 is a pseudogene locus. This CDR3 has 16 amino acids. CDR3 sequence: CASRSGQRGGRETQYF. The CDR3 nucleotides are TGTGCAAGTCGCTCCGGCCAGCGGGGGGGCCGGGAGACCCAGTACTTC.

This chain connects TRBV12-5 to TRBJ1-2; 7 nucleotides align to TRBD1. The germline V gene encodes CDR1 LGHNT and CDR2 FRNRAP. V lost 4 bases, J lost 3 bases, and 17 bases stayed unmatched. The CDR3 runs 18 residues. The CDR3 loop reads CASGSYAGTVPFHYGYTF. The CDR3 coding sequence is TGTGCTAGTGGTTCCTATGCCGGGACAGTCCCCTTTCACTATGGCTACACCTTC.

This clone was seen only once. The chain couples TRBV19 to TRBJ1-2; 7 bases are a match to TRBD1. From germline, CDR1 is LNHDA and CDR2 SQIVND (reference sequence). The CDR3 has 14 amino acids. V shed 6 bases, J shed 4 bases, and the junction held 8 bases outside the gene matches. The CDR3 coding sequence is TGTGCCAGTAGGAACAGGGGATCCGGCTATGGCTACACCTTC. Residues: CASRNRGSGYGYTF.

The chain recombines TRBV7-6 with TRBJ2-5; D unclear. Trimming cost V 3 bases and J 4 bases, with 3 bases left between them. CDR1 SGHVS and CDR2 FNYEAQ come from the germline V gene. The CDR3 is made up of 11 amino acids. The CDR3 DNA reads TGTGCCAGCAGCTTGGCAGAGACCCAGTACTTC. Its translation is CASSLAETQYF.

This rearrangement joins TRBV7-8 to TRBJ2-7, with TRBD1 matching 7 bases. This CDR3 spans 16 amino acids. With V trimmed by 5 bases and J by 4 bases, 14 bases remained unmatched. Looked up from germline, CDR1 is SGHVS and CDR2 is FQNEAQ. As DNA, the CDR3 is TGTGCCAGCAGCATTAGGAACCCAGGGGGTTGGTACGAGCAGTACTTC. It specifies CASSIRNPGGWYEQYF. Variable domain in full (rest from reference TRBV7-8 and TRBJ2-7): GAGVSQSPRYKVAKRGQDVALRCDPISGHVSLFWYQQALGQGPEFLTYFQNEAQLDKSGLPSDRFFAERPEGSVSTLKIQRTQQEDSAVYLCASSIRNPGGWYEQYFGPGTRLTVT.

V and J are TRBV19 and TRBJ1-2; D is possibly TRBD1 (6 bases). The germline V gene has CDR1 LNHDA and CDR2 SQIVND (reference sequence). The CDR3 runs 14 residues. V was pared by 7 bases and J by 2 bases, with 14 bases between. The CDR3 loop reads CASTKWDKNYGYTF. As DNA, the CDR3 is TGTGCCAGTACCAAATGGGACAAAAACTATGGCTACACCTTC.

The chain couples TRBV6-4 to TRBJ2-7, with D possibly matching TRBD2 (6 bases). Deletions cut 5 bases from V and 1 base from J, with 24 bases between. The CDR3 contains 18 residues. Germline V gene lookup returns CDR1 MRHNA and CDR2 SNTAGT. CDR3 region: CASSRPSTTRDFSYEQYF. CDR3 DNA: TGTGCCAGCAGTCGACCTTCTACGACGAGGGACTTTTCCTACGAGCAGTACTTC.

CDR3 residues: CASSDRPSGANVLTF. For the CDR3, the DNA is TGTGCCAGTAGTGACAGGCCCTCTGGGGCCAACGTCCTGACTTTC. The chain combines TRBV19 with TRBJ2-6; D may be TRBD1 (6 bases). Trimming took 5 bases from V and 0 from J, leaving 8 bases between them. Per germline, CDR1 LNHDA and CDR2 SQIVND (reference sequence). The CDR3 loop spans 15 amino acids.

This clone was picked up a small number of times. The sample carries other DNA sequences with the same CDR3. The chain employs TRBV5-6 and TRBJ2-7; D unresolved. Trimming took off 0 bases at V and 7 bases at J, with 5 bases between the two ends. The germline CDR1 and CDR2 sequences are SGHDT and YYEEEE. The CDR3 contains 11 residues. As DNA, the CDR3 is TGTGCCAGCAGCTTGGGGGGTGAGCAGTACTTC. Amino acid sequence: CASSLGGEQYF.

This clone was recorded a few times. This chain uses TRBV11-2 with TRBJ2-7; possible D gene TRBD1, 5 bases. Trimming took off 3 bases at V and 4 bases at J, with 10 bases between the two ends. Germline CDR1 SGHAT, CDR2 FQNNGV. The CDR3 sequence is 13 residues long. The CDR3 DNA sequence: TGTGCCAGCAGCTTCGCCAGACAGTACGAGCAGTACTTC. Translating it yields CASSFARQYEQYF.

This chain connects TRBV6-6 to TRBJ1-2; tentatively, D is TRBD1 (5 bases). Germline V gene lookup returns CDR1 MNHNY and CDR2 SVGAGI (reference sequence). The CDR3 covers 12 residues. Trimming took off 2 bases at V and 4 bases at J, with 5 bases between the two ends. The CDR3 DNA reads TGTGCCAGCAGTTACAGGGGCTATGGCTACACCTTC. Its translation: CASSYRGYGYTF.

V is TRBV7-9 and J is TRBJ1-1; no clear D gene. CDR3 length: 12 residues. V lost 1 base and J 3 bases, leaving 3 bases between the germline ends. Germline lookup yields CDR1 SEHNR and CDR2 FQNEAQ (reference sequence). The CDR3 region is CASSLGYTEAFF. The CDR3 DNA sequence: TGTGCCAGCAGCTTAGGGTACACTGAAGCTTTCTTT.

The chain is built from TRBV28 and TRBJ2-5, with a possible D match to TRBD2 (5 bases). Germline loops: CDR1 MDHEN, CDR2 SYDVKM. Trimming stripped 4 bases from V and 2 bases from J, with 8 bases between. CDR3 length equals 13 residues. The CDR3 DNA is TGTGCCAGCAGTTCAGCGGATCAAGAGACCCAGTACTTC. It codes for CASSSADQETQYF.

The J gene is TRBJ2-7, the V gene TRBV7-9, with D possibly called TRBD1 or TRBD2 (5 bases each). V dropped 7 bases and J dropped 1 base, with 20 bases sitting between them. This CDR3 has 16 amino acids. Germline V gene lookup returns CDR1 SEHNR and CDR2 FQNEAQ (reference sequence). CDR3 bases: TGTGCCAGCACTCACCAACGGGACGGAGTATCCTACGAGCAGTACTTC. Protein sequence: CASTHQRDGVSYEQYF.

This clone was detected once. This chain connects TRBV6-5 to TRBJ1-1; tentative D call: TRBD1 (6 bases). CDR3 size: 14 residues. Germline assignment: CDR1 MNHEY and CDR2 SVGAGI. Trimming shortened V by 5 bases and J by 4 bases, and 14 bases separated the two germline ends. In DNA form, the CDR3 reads TGTGCCAGCAGTAGGCGAAGGGGGGGCACTGAAGCTTTCTTT. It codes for CASSRRRGGTEAFF.